Following are 16 T cell receptor beta chains from one sample sequenced in a study of T cell responses to AZD1222 COVID-19 vaccine. Assay: immunoSEQ multiplex PCR; the TCRdb copy retains only in-frame clones and omits some. The data contain about 210,000 clones, 94% of them singletons. Here the sequenced sample was peripheral blood, taken 28 days after the second dose of the MenACWY control vaccine. The receptor set was obtained from an adult who received the MenACWY meningococcal vaccine as a control.

This chain connects TRBV5-8 to TRBJ1-1; D remains ambiguous. The V end was cut by 7 bases, the J end by 2 bases, with 18 bases between. Germline loops: CDR1 SGHTS, CDR2 YDEGEE. The CDR3 sequence is 15 residues long. This chain's CDR3 is CASPSLGRINTEAFF. CDR3 coding DNA: TGTGCCAGCCCCTCACTCGGACGGATTAACACTGAAGCTTTCTTT.

This clone was picked up one time. The chain links TRBV4-2 to TRBJ2-5; TRBD2 is a possible D gene (6 bases). This CDR3 spans 19 amino acids. CDR1 and CDR2 (germline): LGHNA, YNFKEQ. V lost 0 bases and J lost 2, with 22 bases in between. The CDR3 region has the DNA TGTGCCAGCAGCCAAGATCTTCGGCGGGGATCAGCTTTGCAAGAGACCCAGTACTTC. Protein: CASSQDLRRGSALQETQYF.

The chain joins TRBV7-6 to TRBJ2-7, with 11 bases that match TRBD1. From germline, CDR1 is SGHVS and CDR2 FNYEAQ. With V trimmed by 1 base and J by 6 bases, 5 bases remained unmatched. The CDR3 consists of 15 residues. CDR3 nucleotide sequence: TGTGCCAGCAGCTTAGGCGGACAGGGGGCCCTCGAGCAGTACTTC. Translated: CASSLGGQGALEQYF.

This chain uses TRBV27 with TRBJ1-2; TRBD1 is a possible D gene (5 bases). The germline gives CDR1 MNHEY, CDR2 SMNVEV (reference sequence). CDR3 length: 14 residues. The V end was cut by 0 bases, the J end by 6 bases, with 11 bases between. CDR3 nucleotide sequence: TGTGCCAGCAGTTTATCCGCAGGGAGCGATGGCTACACCTTC. As protein: CASSLSAGSDGYTF.

CDR3 sequence reads: CASSVILSSYNEQFF. CDR3 DNA: TGTGCCAGCAGCGTAATCCTGTCCTCCTACAATGAGCAGTTCTTC. V usage is TRBV9 and J usage is TRBJ2-1; D is unresolved. V was shortened by 1 base and J by 0 bases, with 8 bases between the two germline ends. Germline CDR1 reads SGDLS; CDR2 reads YYNGEE. The CDR3 loop spans 15 amino acids.

This rearrangement joins TRBV5-6 to TRBJ2-2, with a tentative D call TRBD1 (5 bases). V was cut by 1 base and J by 2 bases, with 9 bases left in between. Per germline, CDR1 SGHDT and CDR2 YYEEEE. The CDR3 length is 15 residues. CDR3 sequence reads: CASSLYRTNTGELFF. The CDR3 region has the DNA TGTGCCAGCAGCTTGTACAGGACAAACACCGGGGAGCTGTTTTTT. The variable domain in full, completed from reference TRBV5-6 and TRBJ2-2, reads DAGVTQSPTHLIKTRGQQVTLRCSPKSGHDTVSWYQQALGQGPQFIFQYYEEEERQRGNFPDRFSGHQFPNYSSELNVNALLLGDSALYLCASSLYRTNTGELFFGEGSRLTVL.

The chain has TRBV6-5 and TRBJ1-2; TRBD1 matches 8 bases. In germline, CDR1 is MNHEY, CDR2 SVGAGI. CDR3 length: 16 amino acids. V shed 3 bases and J 6 bases; nucleotides not matched to a gene: 12. CDR3 in amino acids: CASSYRPGGTVDGYTF. DNA for the CDR3: TGTGCCAGCAGTTATCGCCCAGGGGGCACAGTAGATGGCTACACCTTC.

The V gene is TRBV4-2, the J gene TRBJ2-1; perhaps TRBD2 as D (6 bases). V was pared by 3 bases and J by 7 bases, with 13 bases between. The V gene's germline CDR1 is LGHNA and CDR2 YNFKEQ. The length of the CDR3 is 14 residues. CDR3 coding DNA: TGTGCCAGCAGCCACGGCGGGATGAGGAATGAGCAGTTCTTC. This codes for CASSHGGMRNEQFF.

In this sample, this clone turned up once. The chain uses TRBV28 and TRBJ1-4, with TRBD1 as a possible D gene (5 bases). The ends were cut back, 10 bases at V and 10 bases at J, with 22 bases in the middle. The CDR3 consists of 14 residues. Germline V CDR1 and CDR2: MDHEN, SYDVKM. The CDR3 sequence: CAISPLDKSRKLFF. DNA for the CDR3: TGTGCCATCAGCCCTTTGGACAAGTCTCGAAAACTGTTTTTT.

This clone was counted a single time. CDR3 coding DNA: TGTGCCAGCAGTGAGGGGCTAGGGGCTAACTATGGCTACACCTTC. Protein: CASSEGLGANYGYTF. The V gene is TRBV2, the J gene TRBJ1-2, with D tentatively TRBD1 (5 bases). The germline CDR1 and CDR2 sequences are SNHLY and FYNNEI. V was clipped by 3 bases and J by 0 bases, with 11 bases between them. The CDR3 totals 15 residues.

J is TRBJ2-1 and V is TRBV7-3; a weak D match, TRBD2 (5 bases). Looked up from germline, CDR1 is SGHTA and CDR2 is FQGTGA. CDR3 length equals 12 residues. Trimming pared 5 bases from V and 9 bases from J, leaving 11 bases between. The CDR3, as DNA: TGTGCCAGCAGCCCGTTAGGAGGTGAGCAGTTCTTC. This codes for CASSPLGGEQFF. The complete variable domain, with remaining parts taken from reference TRBV7-3 and TRBJ2-1, reads GAGVSQTPSNKVTEKGKYVELRCDPISGHTALYWYRQSLGQGPEFLIYFQGTGAADDSGLPNDRFFAVRPEGSVSTLKIQRTERGDSAVYLCASSPLGGEQFFGPGTRLTVL.

This chain joins TRBV28 and TRBJ1-2; D is unclear. Germline CDR1 MDHEN, CDR2 SYDVKM. This CDR3 spans 14 amino acids. The V end was cut by 3 bases, the J end by 4 bases, with 12 bases between. CDR3 sequence: CASSFDPDLYGYTF. The CDR3 DNA is TGTGCCAGCAGTTTTGATCCGGATCTCTATGGCTACACCTTC.

The gene calls are TRBV20-1 and TRBJ1-5, with D unresolved. V lost 3 bases to trimming and J lost 1 base, with 13 bases between them. The length of the CDR3 is 15 residues. CDR1 is DFQATT and CDR2 is SNEGSKA in the germline V gene (reference sequence). The CDR3 region is CSASPSPDSNQPQHF. Written as DNA, the CDR3 is TGCAGTGCTAGTCCATCGCCAGACAGCAATCAGCCCCAGCATTTT.

The rearrangement joins TRBV27 to TRBJ2-2, with 12 bases lining up with TRBD1. Germline V lookup: CDR1 MNHEY, CDR2 SMNVEV (reference sequence). After removal of 5 bases from V and 3 bases from J, the junction contained 10 bases not matched to a gene. The CDR3 runs 18 residues. Here the CDR3 DNA reads TGTGCCAGCAGTCCCATATCCGGGACAGGGGGCGACACCGGGGAGCTGTTTTTT. Its translation: CASSPISGTGGDTGELFF.

The CDR3 sequence: CASSLSGSTDTQYF. DNA for the CDR3: TGTGCCAGCAGCCTTAGCGGGAGTACAGATACGCAGTATTTT. V usage is TRBV3-1 (or the pseudogene TRBV3-2) and J usage is TRBJ2-3; TRBD2 agrees at 9 bases. Germline values: CDR1 LGHDT, CDR2 YNNKEL (reference sequence). The J segment lost 3 bases and the V segment lost 4 bases, leaving 2 bases of the junction unmatched. This CDR3 region has 14 residues.

The rearrangement links TRBV30 to TRBJ2-1, with D hard to call. The germline CDR1 and CDR2 sequences are GTSNPN and SVGIG (reference sequence). V was trimmed by 0 bases and J by 10 bases, leaving 16 bases between them. CDR3 length: 14 residues. Here the CDR3 DNA reads TGTGCCTGGAGTGTAAGTCTTACACATCCCGAGCAGTTCTTC. This encodes CAWSVSLTHPEQFF.